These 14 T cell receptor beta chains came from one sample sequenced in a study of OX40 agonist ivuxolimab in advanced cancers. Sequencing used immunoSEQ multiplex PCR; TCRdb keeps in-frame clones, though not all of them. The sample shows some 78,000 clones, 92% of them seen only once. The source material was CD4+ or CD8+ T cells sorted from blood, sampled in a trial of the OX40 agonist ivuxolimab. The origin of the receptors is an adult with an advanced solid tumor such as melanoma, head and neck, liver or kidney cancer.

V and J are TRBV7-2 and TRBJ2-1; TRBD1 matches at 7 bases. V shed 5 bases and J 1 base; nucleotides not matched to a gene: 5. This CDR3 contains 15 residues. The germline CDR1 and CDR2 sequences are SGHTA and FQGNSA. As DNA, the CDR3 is TGTGCCAGCAGCCCGGACAGGATGTCCTACAATGAGCAGTTCTTC. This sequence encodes CASSPDRMSYNEQFF.

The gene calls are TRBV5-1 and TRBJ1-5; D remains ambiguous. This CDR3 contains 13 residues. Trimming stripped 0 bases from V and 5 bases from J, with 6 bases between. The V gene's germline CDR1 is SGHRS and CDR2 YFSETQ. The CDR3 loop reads CASSLVPDQPQHF. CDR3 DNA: TGCGCCAGCAGCTTGGTACCAGATCAGCCCCAGCATTTT.

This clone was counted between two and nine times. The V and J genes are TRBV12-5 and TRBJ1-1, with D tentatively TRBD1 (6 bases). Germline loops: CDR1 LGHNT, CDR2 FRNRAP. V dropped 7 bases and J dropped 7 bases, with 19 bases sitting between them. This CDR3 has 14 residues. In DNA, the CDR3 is TGTGCTAGTGCCTTGGGAGGAGGGGGTGATGAAGCTTTCTTT. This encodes CASALGGGGDEAFF.

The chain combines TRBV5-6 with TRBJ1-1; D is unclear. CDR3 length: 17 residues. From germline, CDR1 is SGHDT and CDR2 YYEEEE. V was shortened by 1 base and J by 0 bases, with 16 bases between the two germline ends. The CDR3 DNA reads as TGTGCCAGCAGCTTGAGTCACGCCCGGGGAGTGAACACTGAAGCTTTCTTT. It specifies CASSLSHARGVNTEAFF.

CDR3 sequence reads: CASSIDRGFGWGANVLTF. In nucleotides, the CDR3 is TGTGCCAGTAGTATAGATCGCGGGTTCGGGTGGGGGGCCAACGTCCTGACTTTC. V and J are TRBV19 and TRBJ2-6; D might be TRBD2 (5 bases). CDR3 length: 18 amino acids. V dropped 0 bases and J dropped 4 bases, with 16 bases sitting between them. The germline V gene encodes CDR1 LNHDA and CDR2 SQIVND (reference sequence).

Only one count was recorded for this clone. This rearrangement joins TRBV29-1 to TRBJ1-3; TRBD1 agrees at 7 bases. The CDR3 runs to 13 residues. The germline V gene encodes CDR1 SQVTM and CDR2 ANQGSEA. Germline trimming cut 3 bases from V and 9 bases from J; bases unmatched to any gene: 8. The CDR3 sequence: CSVDRQGEGTIYF. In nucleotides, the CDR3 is TGCAGCGTTGATCGCCAGGGGGAAGGCACCATATATTTT.

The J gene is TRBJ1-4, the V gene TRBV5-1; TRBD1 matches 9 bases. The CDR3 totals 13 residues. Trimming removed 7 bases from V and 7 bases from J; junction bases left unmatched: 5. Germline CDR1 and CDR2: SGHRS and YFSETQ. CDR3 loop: CASGIQGAEKLFF. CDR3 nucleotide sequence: TGCGCCAGCGGCATACAGGGGGCTGAAAAACTGTTTTTT.

The CDR3 DNA follows: TGTGCCTGGAGTGCTTTCGTGGCGGGGAGGGGCAATCAGCCCCAGCATTTT. This codes for CAWSAFVAGRGNQPQHF. V gene TRBV30 combines with J gene TRBJ1-5; D call uncertain. The CDR3 spans 17 residues. Germline V gives CDR1 GTSNPN, CDR2 SVGIG (reference sequence). Trimming pared 1 base from V and 2 bases from J, leaving 18 bases between.

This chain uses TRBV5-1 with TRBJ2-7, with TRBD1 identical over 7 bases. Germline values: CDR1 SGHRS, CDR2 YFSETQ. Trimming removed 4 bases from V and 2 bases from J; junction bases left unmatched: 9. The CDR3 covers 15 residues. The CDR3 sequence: CASSPRGTATYEQYF. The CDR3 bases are TGCGCCAGCAGCCCCCGTGGGACAGCCACCTACGAGCAGTACTTC.

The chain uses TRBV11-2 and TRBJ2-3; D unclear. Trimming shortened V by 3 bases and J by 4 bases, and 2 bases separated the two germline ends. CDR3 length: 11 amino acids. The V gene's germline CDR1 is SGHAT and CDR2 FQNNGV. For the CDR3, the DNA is TGTGCCAGCAGCTTGGCAGATACGCAGTATTTT. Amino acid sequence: CASSLADTQYF. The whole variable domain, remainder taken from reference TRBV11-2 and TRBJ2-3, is EAGVAQSPRYKIIEKRQSVAFWCNPISGHATLYWYQQILGQGPKLLIQFQNNGVVDDSQLPKDRFSAERLKGVDSTLKIQPAKLEDSAVYLCASSLADTQYFGPGTRLTVL.

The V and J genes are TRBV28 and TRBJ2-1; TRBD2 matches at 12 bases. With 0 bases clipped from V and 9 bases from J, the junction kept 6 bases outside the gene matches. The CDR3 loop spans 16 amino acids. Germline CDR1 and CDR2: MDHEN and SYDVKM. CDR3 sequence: CASSLWASGRGGEQFF. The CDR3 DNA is TGTGCCAGCAGTTTATGGGCTAGCGGGAGGGGTGGTGAGCAGTTCTTC.

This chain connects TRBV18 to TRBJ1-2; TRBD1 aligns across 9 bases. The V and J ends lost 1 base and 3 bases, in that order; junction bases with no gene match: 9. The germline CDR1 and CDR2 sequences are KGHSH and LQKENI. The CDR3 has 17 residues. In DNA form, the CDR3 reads TGTGCCAGCTCACCACTAGGAGAACAGGGGGCGTACTATGGCTACACCTTC. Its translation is CASSPLGEQGAYYGYTF.

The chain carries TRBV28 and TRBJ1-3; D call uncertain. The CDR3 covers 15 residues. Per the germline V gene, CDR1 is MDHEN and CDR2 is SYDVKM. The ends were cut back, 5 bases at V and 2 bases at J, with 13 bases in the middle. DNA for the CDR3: TGTGCCAGCAGTCGCCTCCGGGAGGCTGGAAACACCATATATTTT. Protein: CASSRLREAGNTIYF.

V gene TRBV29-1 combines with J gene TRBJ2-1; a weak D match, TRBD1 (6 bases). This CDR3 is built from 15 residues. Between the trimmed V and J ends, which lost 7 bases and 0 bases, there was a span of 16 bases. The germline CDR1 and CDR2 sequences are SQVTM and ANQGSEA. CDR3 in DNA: TGCAGCGCCTTCACCGGGACAAGCTCCTACAATGAGCAGTTCTTC. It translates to CSAFTGTSSYNEQFF.